The T cell receptor beta chain under discussion was sequenced for a study of CD8+CD57+ T cells in acquired aplastic anemia. Study observations and caveats: Patients and controls turned out to have twenty-nine CD8+ CDR3 sequences in common.

A remark on this clonotype: As yet, its antigen is unknown.

The germline V and J ends were trimmed by 0 bases and 6 bases, with 16 bases remaining between them. The germline V gene has CDR1 DFQATT and CDR2 SNEGSKA (reference sequence). The CDR3 has 15 residues. Investigators profiled TCR beta VDJ and CDR3 from genomic DNA template. One entry per CDR3 protein results from TCRdb running MiXCR on the reads. The sample contains around 51,000 distinct CDR3 sequences, approximately 78% of which appear only once. The receptor comes from a human donor in good health, serving as a control. The J gene is TRBJ2-3, the V gene TRBV20-1; unclear D gene. Sequencing was carried out using sorted CD4+, CD8+, or CD8+CD57+ T cells (not recorded which) from PBMCs. CDR3 sequence: CSARDPSWIDDTQYF. The DNA for the CDR3 is TGCAGTGCTAGAGATCCGAGTTGGATCGACGATACGCAGTATTTT.